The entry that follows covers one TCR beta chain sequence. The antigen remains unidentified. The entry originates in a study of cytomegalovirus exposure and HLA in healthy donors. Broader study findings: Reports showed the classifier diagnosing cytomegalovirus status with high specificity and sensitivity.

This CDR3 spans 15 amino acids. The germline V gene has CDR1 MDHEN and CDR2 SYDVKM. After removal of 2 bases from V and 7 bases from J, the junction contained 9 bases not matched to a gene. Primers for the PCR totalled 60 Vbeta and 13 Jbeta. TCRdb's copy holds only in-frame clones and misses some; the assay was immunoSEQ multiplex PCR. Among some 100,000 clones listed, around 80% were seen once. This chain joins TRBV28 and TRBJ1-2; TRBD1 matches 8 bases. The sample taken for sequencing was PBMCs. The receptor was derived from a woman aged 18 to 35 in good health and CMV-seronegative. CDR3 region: CASSLSWGQVRGYTF. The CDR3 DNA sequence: TGTGCCAGCAGTTTAAGTTGGGGACAGGTTCGTGGCTACACCTTC.